The 29 T cell receptor beta chains below come from one sample, sequenced in a study of human T cells and chemical hapten exposure. Time point denoted: patch test 1, 2 weeks after DPC sensitization. Treatment noted: therapeutic diphenylcyclopropenone sensitization with weekly scalp DPC. One entry per CDR3 protein, called by TCRdb with MiXCR from the RACE reads. The table has some 110,000 distinct CDR3 sequences, about 12% seen once; the top ten hold roughly 1.5%. Here the sequenced sample was whole blood, taken in connection with sensitization to the hapten diphenylcyclopropenone (DPC). Source of these receptors: a woman aged 50 to 65 with alopecia areata. Some clones in this sample may be carry-over from other donors' samples.

This clonotype was found many times. J is TRBJ2-1 and V is TRBV20-1; TRBD2 aligns across 10 bases. J lost 7 bases, V lost 6 bases, and 12 bases had no gene match. The CDR3 runs to 15 residues. CDR1 is DFQATT, CDR2 SNEGSKA, per germline (reference sequence). The CDR3 here is CSAPSPASGGNEQFF. The DNA of the CDR3 is TGCAGTGCCCCCTCCCCGGCTAGCGGGGGAAATGAGCAGTTCTTC.

This clonotype was recorded at least ten times. The chain couples TRBV14 to TRBJ2-7; D gene uncertain. CDR1 and CDR2 (germline): SGHDN, FVKESK. Trimming removed 6 bases from V and 2 bases from J, with 11 bases in between. There are 13 residues in the CDR3. The CDR3 sequence: CASSRSYTYEQYF. The CDR3, as DNA: TGTGCCAGCAGTAGGTCTTATACCTACGAGCAGTACTTC.

The table lists this clonotype with a few counts. The rearrangement uses TRBV9 and TRBJ2-2; possibly TRBD1 for D (5 bases). This CDR3 is built from 15 residues. In germline, CDR1 is SGDLS, CDR2 YYNGEE. Trimming left V 0 bases short and J 3 bases short, with 9 bases between. For the CDR3, the DNA is TGTGCCAGCAGCGTAGAGGGGAAGGACACCGGGGAGCTGTTTTTT. Amino acids: CASSVEGKDTGELFF. Based on the CDR3 plus reference TRBV9 and TRBJ2-2, the full variable domain is DSGVTQTPKHLITATGQRVTLRCSPRSGDLSVYWYQQSLDQGLQFLIQYYNGEERAKGNILERFSAQQFPDLHSELNLSSLELGDSALYFCASSVEGKDTGELFFGEGSRLTVL.

The V call is TRBV10-2, the J call TRBJ1-1; D is perhaps TRBD1 (6 bases). CDR3 size: 14 residues. In germline, CDR1 is WSHSY, CDR2 SAAADI. V lost 3 bases to trimming and J lost 4 bases, with 12 bases between them. The DNA for the CDR3 is TGCGCCAGCAGTGAACTCCCGGGGGCCACTGAAGCTTTCTTT. Amino acids: CASSELPGATEAFF.

This chain uses TRBV4-1 with TRBJ1-2; D gene unclear. Germline V gene sequence: CDR1 MGHRA, CDR2 YSYEKL. The CDR3 is 15 amino acids. V shed 0 bases and J shed 0 bases, with 8 bases lying between them. The CDR3 region has the DNA TGCGCCAGCAGCCAAGACACCTCAACTAACTATGGCTACACCTTC. Translated: CASSQDTSTNYGYTF.

Ten or more counts support this clonotype. The chain has TRBV12-3 or TRBV12-4 and TRBJ2-3; TRBD2 might be the D (6 bases). The CDR3 is made up of 14 amino acids. V was pared by 6 bases and J by 2 bases, with 12 bases between. DNA for the CDR3: TGTGCCAGCAGGGGGGGACTGTCCACAGATACGCAGTATTTT. Translating gives CASRGGLSTDTQYF.

This clonotype was observed many times. The chain is built from TRBV11-2 and TRBJ1-1, with a weak D call TRBD1 (5 bases). Germline-derived CDR1 and CDR2 are SGHAT and FQNNGV. The V gene lost 5 bases and the J gene lost 8 bases, with 12 bases spanning the gap. The CDR3 extends over 12 amino acids. This chain's CDR3 is CASSLVRGEAFF. The CDR3 coding sequence is TGTGCCAGCAGCCTGGTGAGGGGAGAAGCTTTCTTT.

This clonotype came up many times. The V call is TRBV6-6, the J call TRBJ1-6; unclear D gene. Trimming removed 0 bases at V and 8 bases at J, with 17 bases between. Germline assignment: CDR1 MNHNY and CDR2 SVGAGI (reference sequence). The length of the CDR3 is 17 residues. DNA for the CDR3: TGTGCCAGCAGTTACTCCTCGGGGAGGTCGGGCTATTCACCCCTCCACTTT. Translation gives CASSYSSGRSGYSPLHF.

This clonotype was observed at least ten times. This chain joins TRBV4-3 and TRBJ2-7, with a tentative D call TRBD2 (5 bases). CDR1 and CDR2 from the germline V gene are LGHNA and YSLEER. V dropped 1 base and J dropped 2 bases, with 15 bases sitting between them. CDR3 length: 16 amino acids. In DNA form, the CDR3 reads TGCGCCAGCAGCCAAGCCAATACTAGGAAGACCTACGAGCAGTACTTC. This gives the protein CASSQANTRKTYEQYF.

This clonotype was recorded many times. V and J are TRBV28 and TRBJ2-1; TRBD2 is a possible D gene (5 bases). Trimming left V 8 bases short and J 5 bases short, with 16 bases between. Germline V lookup: CDR1 MDHEN, CDR2 SYDVKM. The CDR3 loop spans 14 amino acids. CDR3 nucleotide sequence: TGTGCCAGCTTAGGTGGGAGTCGGAACAATGAGCAGTTCTTC. Amino acids: CASLGGSRNNEQFF.

The chain employs TRBV12-3 or TRBV12-4 and TRBJ1-5, with D possibly being TRBD1 (5 bases). This CDR3 region has 14 residues. Trimming left V 5 bases short and J 5 bases short, with 13 bases between. The CDR3, as DNA: TGTGCCAGCAGTCGGGGACCGGACTATCAGCCCCAGCATTTT. It is translated as CASSRGPDYQPQHF.

In its sample, this clonotype was seen many times. This chain joins TRBV18 and TRBJ1-1; perhaps TRBD1 as D (5 bases). V dropped 4 bases and J dropped 4 bases, with 13 bases sitting between them. CDR1 is KGHSH, CDR2 LQKENI, per germline. The CDR3 has 14 amino acids. The DNA of the CDR3 is TGTGCCAGCTCACAAAACAGGCGGGGCACTGAAGCTTTCTTT. Protein: CASSQNRRGTEAFF.

This clonotype was counted at least ten times. The V and J genes are TRBV11-2 and TRBJ2-7; 12 nucleotides match TRBD1. The germline CDR1 and CDR2 sequences are SGHAT and FQNNGV. Losses at the gene ends were 4 bases for V and 3 bases for J; bases not matched to a gene: 7. The CDR3 is made up of 16 amino acids. CDR3 DNA sequence: TGTGCCAGCAGCTCAATGGGACAGGGGGCAATCTACGAGCAGTACTTC. As protein: CASSSMGQGAIYEQYF.

This clonotype appeared many times. V and J are TRBV19 and TRBJ2-1; D unclear. The CDR3 totals 15 residues. CDR1 and CDR2 (germline): LNHDA, SQIVND (reference sequence). V was clipped by 3 bases and J by 0 bases, with 9 bases between them. CDR3 in DNA: TGTGCCAGTAGTATCCAGGAAGTCTCCTACAATGAGCAGTTCTTC. This gives the protein CASSIQEVSYNEQFF. The whole variable domain, filled in from reference TRBV19 and TRBJ2-1, reads DGGITQSPKYLFRKEGQNVTLSCEQNLNHDAMYWYRQDPGQGLRLIYYSQIVNDFQKGDIAEGYSVSREKKESFPLTVTSAQKNPTAFYLCASSIQEVSYNEQFFGPGTRLTVL.

The V gene is TRBV6-5, the J gene TRBJ2-1, with TRBD2 matching over 9 bases. After removal of 6 bases from V and 5 bases from J, the junction contained 11 bases not matched to a gene. The CDR3 is 16 residues long. The germline V gene encodes CDR1 MNHEY and CDR2 SVGAGI. CDR3 nucleotide sequence: TGTGCCAGCAGCTCGGGTCTAGCGGGACAGAACAATGAGCAGTTCTTC. Protein sequence: CASSSGLAGQNNEQFF.

Many counts were recorded for this clonotype. The chain recombines TRBV5-1 with TRBJ2-1, with 9 bases that match TRBD2. Germline CDR1 is SGHRS and CDR2 is YFSETQ. Trimming took 4 bases from V and 4 from J; bases not matched to a gene: 6. This CDR3 has 15 residues. The CDR3 DNA is TGCGCCAGCAGCCGCGGGGGGGCCGGGTACAATGAGCAGTTCTTC. Translated, it gives CASSRGGAGYNEQFF.

CDR3 region: CASVGQGYHEQYF. The CDR3 DNA sequence: TGTGCCAGCGTGGGACAGGGGTACCACGAGCAGTACTTC. This rearrangement joins TRBV5-6 to TRBJ2-7; 10 bases are a match to TRBD1. Germline CDR1 SGHDT, CDR2 YYEEEE. This CDR3 contains 13 residues. V lost 7 bases, J lost 5 bases, and 6 bases stayed unmatched.

This rearrangement joins TRBV19 to TRBJ1-2; D gene uncertain. The CDR3 is 14 amino acids. Trimming cost V 5 bases and J 4 bases, with 14 bases left between them. In germline, CDR1 is LNHDA, CDR2 SQIVND (reference sequence). The CDR3 spells CASSQPSYFYGYTF. The CDR3 coding sequence is TGTGCCAGTAGTCAGCCCTCCTACTTCTATGGCTACACCTTC.

The gene calls are TRBV5-1 and TRBJ2-6; TRBD2 matches 12 bases. CDR1 SGHRS and CDR2 YFSETQ come from the germline V gene. V lost 3 bases and J lost 1; bases outside the gene matches: 11. This CDR3 spans 20 amino acids. CDR3 sequence reads: CASSSILAGGPGSGANVLTF. CDR3 DNA: TGCGCCAGCAGCTCAATTCTAGCGGGAGGGCCGGGATCTGGGGCCAACGTCCTGACTTTC. The full variable domain, with the rest looked up from reference TRBV5-1 and TRBJ2-6, is KAGVTQTPRYLIKTRGQQVTLSCSPISGHRSVSWYQQTPGQGLQFLFEYFSETQRNKGNFPGRFSGRQFSNSRSEMNVSTLELGDSALYLCASSSILAGGPGSGANVLTFGAGSRLTVL.

A few counts support this clonotype. The chain has TRBV4-3 and TRBJ1-2; D ambiguous. The V end was cut by 1 base, the J end by 4 bases, with 16 bases between. CDR1 and CDR2 (germline): LGHNA, YSLEER. The CDR3 covers 16 residues. Written as DNA, the CDR3 is TGCGCCAGCAGCCAAGGTACCGGGCCTTACTCCTATGGCTACACCTTC. Translation gives CASSQGTGPYSYGYTF.

The chain carries TRBV29-1 and TRBJ1-5; 8 bases fit TRBD1. CDR3 length: 13 amino acids. V trimming: 4 bases; J trimming: 6 bases; junction bases outside the gene matches: 5. Germline CDR1 is SQVTM and CDR2 is ANQGSEA. CDR3 DNA sequence: TGCAGCGTTGGGACAGGGAACTCTCAGCCCCAGCATTTT. Encoded protein: CSVGTGNSQPQHF.

This clonotype has ten or more counts. The gene calls are TRBV6-2 or TRBV6-3 and TRBJ2-6, with a weak D call TRBD2 (6 bases). Trimming removed 8 bases at V and 0 bases at J, with 20 bases between. CDR3 length equals 18 residues. The germline V gene encodes CDR1 MNHEY and CDR2 SVGEGT. Here the CDR3 DNA reads TGTGCCAGCTATGAACGGGGAGGTATGGACTCTGGGGCCAACGTCCTGACTTTC. Its translation is CASYERGGMDSGANVLTF.

This clonotype was seen repeatedly, ten times or more. This sequence joins TRBV6-2 or TRBV6-3 and TRBJ2-3, with D tentatively TRBD1 (6 bases). This CDR3 has 14 amino acids. CDR1 is MNHEY and CDR2 is SVGEGT in the germline V gene. The germline V and J ends were trimmed by 4 bases and 6 bases, with 14 bases remaining between them. The CDR3 DNA reads TGTGCCAGCAGTTCTGACGACAGGATGGATACGCAGTATTTT. Translating gives CASSSDDRMDTQYF.

The J gene is TRBJ2-1, the V gene TRBV11-1; 13 bases line up with TRBD2. The trim removed 6 bases at V and 0 bases at J, leaving 2 bases unmatched. Germline V gene lookup returns CDR1 SGHAT and CDR2 FQDESV (reference sequence). The CDR3 is 16 residues long. Here the CDR3 DNA reads TGTGCCAGCAGGAGACTAGCGGGGGGCTCCTACAATGAGCAGTTCTTC. It specifies CASRRLAGGSYNEQFF.

This clonotype was recorded many times. This chain links TRBV2 with TRBJ2-3; D gene unclear. Trimming took 6 bases from V and 4 from J, leaving 11 bases between them. This CDR3 comprises 13 residues. CDR1 SNHLY and CDR2 FYNNEI come from the germline V gene. In nucleotides, the CDR3 is TGTGCCAGCAGGGGGATTTACGCAGATACGCAGTATTTT. This gives the protein CASRGIYADTQYF.

This clonotype has only a few counts. This chain links TRBV5-4 with TRBJ2-5; 11 bases are a match to TRBD1. Per the germline V gene, CDR1 is SGHNT and CDR2 is YYREEE (reference sequence). Unmatched junction bases numbered 7, after V lost 3 bases and J lost 6 bases. This CDR3 has 15 residues. CDR3 protein: CASSSPGTGGKTQYF. The CDR3 DNA follows: TGTGCCAGCAGCTCGCCCGGGACAGGGGGAAAGACCCAGTACTTC.

This clonotype was counted ten times or more. The chain carries TRBV7-6 and TRBJ2-3; no reliable D call. Trimming cost V 4 bases and J 3 bases, with 8 bases left between them. The CDR3 is 13 residues long. Germline V gene data show CDR1 as SGHVS and CDR2 as FNYEAQ. Written as DNA, the CDR3 is TGTGCCAGCAGCTCCCCGCCGACAGATACGCAGTATTTT. Amino acids: CASSSPPTDTQYF.

The chain uses TRBV29-1 and TRBJ1-4; D is uncertain. The CDR3 consists of 13 residues. Trimming took off 7 bases at V and 4 bases at J, with 13 bases between the two ends. CDR1 and CDR2 (germline): SQVTM, ANQGSEA. The CDR3, as DNA: TGCAGCGCCCTCCGGCAGGTTAATGAAAAACTGTTTTTT. The encoded protein is CSALRQVNEKLFF.

Many counts were recorded for this clonotype. V and J are TRBV13 and TRBJ2-3; D might be TRBD2 (6 bases). The CDR3 is 16 residues long. V was shortened by 2 bases and J by 4 bases, with 16 bases between the two germline ends. The germline CDR1 and CDR2 sequences are PRHDT and FYEKMQ (reference sequence). CDR3 in DNA: TGTGCCAGCAGCTTATCAGGGAGGAGTGAAGCAGATACGCAGTATTTT. Encoded protein: CASSLSGRSEADTQYF. The full variable domain, with the rest looked up from reference TRBV13 and TRBJ2-3, is AAGVIQSPRHLIKEKRETATLKCYPIPRHDTVYWYQQGPGQDPQFLISFYEKMQSDKGSIPDRFSAQQFSDYHSELNMSSLELGDSALYFCASSLSGRSEADTQYFGPGTRLTVL.